One and the same sample provided the 26 T cell receptor beta chains below, sequenced in a study of blood T cells in healthy people across ages. Next came a second PCR, run for about 7 to 11 cycles, which used a sample-barcoded 5' primer along with a J-beta primer mix. TCRdb redid the calling of the 5' RACE reads with MiXCR, one entry per CDR3 protein. The sample carries roughly 1,500,000 distinct CDR3 sequences, 34% recorded once. Sequenced: blood. These receptors were obtained from a woman in her twenties or thirties in good health.

This clonotype has only a few counts. The gene calls are TRBV4-1 and TRBJ1-5; 9 nucleotides agree with TRBD1. The J segment lost 6 bases and the V segment lost 3 bases, leaving 6 bases of the junction unmatched. The germline CDR1 and CDR2 sequences are MGHRA and YSYEKL. CDR3 size: 15 residues. The CDR3 nucleotides read TGCGCCAGCAGCCAGGACAGGGGACGGGGTCAGCCCCAGCATTTT. Translation: CASSQDRGRGQPQHF.

This chain joins TRBV14 and TRBJ2-1, with D perhaps TRBD2 (5 bases). V gave up 3 bases and J gave up 5 bases, with 11 bases separating them. Germline CDR1 reads SGHDN; CDR2 reads FVKESK. This CDR3 spans 14 amino acids. The CDR3 here is CASSHRLADNEQFF. CDR3 coding DNA: TGTGCCAGCAGCCATCGTCTAGCCGACAATGAGCAGTTCTTC.

The V gene is TRBV6-5, the J gene TRBJ1-1; D call uncertain. Trimming took 4 bases from V and 1 from J, leaving 16 bases between them. Germline assignment: CDR1 MNHEY and CDR2 SVGAGI. This CDR3 is built from 16 residues. CDR3 sequence reads: CASSFTLLAGNTEAFF. The CDR3 DNA reads TGTGCCAGCAGTTTCACCCTCTTGGCGGGGAACACTGAAGCTTTCTTT.

This chain links TRBV4-1 with TRBJ2-2, with a weak D call TRBD1 (6 bases). The germline gives CDR1 MGHRA, CDR2 YSYEKL. This CDR3 region has 14 residues. With 8 bases removed from V and 6 bases from J, the gap between germline ends came to 16 bases. In nucleotides, the CDR3 is TGCGCCAGCCGGCTAGATGAGGGGGCCGGGGAGCTGTTTTTT. It is translated as CASRLDEGAGELFF.

V and J are TRBV5-6 and TRBJ2-1; D might be TRBD1 or TRBD2, each matching 5 bases. Germline V lookup: CDR1 SGHDT, CDR2 YYEEEE. Trimming pared 4 bases from V and 12 bases from J, leaving 11 bases between. The CDR3 is 11 residues long. CDR3: CASSQGRGQFF. The CDR3 region has the DNA TGTGCCAGCAGCCAGGGACGGGGGCAGTTCTTC. The full variable domain, in which reference TRBV5-6 and TRBJ2-1 provide the parts outside the CDR3, is DAGVTQSPTHLIKTRGQQVTLRCSPKSGHDTVSWYQQALGQGPQFIFQYYEEEERQRGNFPDRFSGHQFPNYSSELNVNALLLGDSALYLCASSQGRGQFFGPGTRLTVL.

There are a few counts of this clonotype. The chain is built from TRBV27 and TRBJ2-7, with D perhaps matching TRBD2 (5 bases). The CDR3 has 12 amino acids. CDR1 MNHEY and CDR2 SMNVEV come from the germline V gene (reference sequence). Here the CDR3 reads CTMEVVGYEQYF. DNA of the CDR3: TGTACCATGGAGGTAGTCGGGTACGAGCAGTACTTC.

This rearrangement joins TRBV28 to TRBJ2-1; no firm D call. This CDR3 has 15 residues. Germline lookup yields CDR1 MDHEN and CDR2 SYDVKM. V was shortened by 1 base and J by 1 base, with 8 bases between the two germline ends. The CDR3 DNA sequence: TGTGCCAGCAGTTTATTCCCATTATCCTACAATGAGCAGTTCTTC. Residues: CASSLFPLSYNEQFF.

The sample holds one count of this clonotype. This chain links TRBV20-1 with TRBJ2-3; TRBD2 matches 10 bases. This CDR3 has 14 residues. V gave up 4 bases and J gave up 6 bases; unmatched junction bases: 7. The germline CDR1 and CDR2 sequences are DFQATT and SNEGSKA (reference sequence). CDR3 amino acids: CSANERGGRDTQYF. The CDR3 DNA reads TGCAGTGCTAACGAGCGGGGGGGCCGTGATACGCAGTATTTT.

In regard to this clonotype: The junction differs from germline at one of its ends, possibly a read error. The chain recombines TRBV7-8 with TRBJ2-6, with TRBD1 as a possible D gene (5 bases). Germline assignment: CDR1 SGHVS and CDR2 FQNEAQ. This CDR3 spans 15 amino acids. The CDR3 bases are TGTGCCAGTAGCTTAGTAGTGTCTGGGGCCAGCGTCCTGACTTTC. It encodes CASSLVVSGASVLTF.

The sample holds a few counts of this clonotype. V gene TRBV12-3 or TRBV12-4 combines with J gene TRBJ1-2; D is perhaps TRBD1 (5 bases). This CDR3 has 14 amino acids. Trimming removed 5 bases from V and 4 bases from J, with 14 bases in between. CDR3 residues: CASSERDGSYGYTF. CDR3 in DNA: TGTGCCAGCAGTGAAAGGGACGGGAGCTATGGCTACACCTTC.

This clonotype was counted only a few times. V gene TRBV24-1 combines with J gene TRBJ2-1; perhaps TRBD2 as D (6 bases). Germline CDR1 KGHDR, CDR2 SFDVKD. Trimming removed 1 base from V and 1 base from J, with 10 bases in between. CDR3 length: 16 amino acids. CDR3: CATSDLDGGSYNEQFF. CDR3 nucleotides: TGTGCCACCAGTGATTTAGACGGGGGTTCCTACAATGAGCAGTTCTTC.

This clonotype was detected many times. The chain couples TRBV4-1 to TRBJ2-1; 8 bases are shared with TRBD2. There are 16 residues in the CDR3. Per germline, CDR1 MGHRA and CDR2 YSYEKL. V trimming: 6 bases; J trimming: 5 bases; junction bases outside the gene matches: 12. CDR3 nucleotides: TGCGCCAGCAGGGGGTCCGAGACTAGCGCCGACAATGAGCAGTTCTTC. As protein: CASRGSETSADNEQFF.

This clonotype was seen ten or more times. CDR3 DNA: TGCGCCAGCAGCCAACCGGCACAGGGGGCCTACGAGCAGTACTTC. Its protein is CASSQPAQGAYEQYF. The chain links TRBV4-1 to TRBJ2-7; 8 bases align to TRBD1. V was clipped by 2 bases and J by 2 bases; unmatched bases: 5. This CDR3 has 15 residues. Germline lookup yields CDR1 MGHRA and CDR2 YSYEKL.

The chain joins TRBV10-3 to TRBJ1-2; weak D call: TRBD1 (5 bases). Trimming shortened V by 3 bases and J by 4 bases, and 9 bases separated the two germline ends. Germline V gene lookup returns CDR1 ENHRY and CDR2 SYGVKD. The CDR3 consists of 13 residues. Written as DNA, the CDR3 is TGTGCCATCAGTGATCCGGACACCTATGGCTACACCTTC. Its translation: CAISDPDTYGYTF.

J is TRBJ2-1 and V is TRBV9, with 9 bases aligning to TRBD2. Germline CDR1 and CDR2: SGDLS and YYNGEE. After removal of 2 bases from V and 9 bases from J, the junction contained 9 bases not matched to a gene. CDR3 size: 15 residues. CDR3 loop: CASSVLAGVRGEQFF. In nucleotides, the CDR3 is TGTGCCAGCAGCGTCTTAGCGGGGGTTCGGGGTGAGCAGTTCTTC. Complete variable domain (other parts from reference TRBV9 and TRBJ2-1): DSGVTQTPKHLITATGQRVTLRCSPRSGDLSVYWYQQSLDQGLQFLIQYYNGEERAKGNILERFSAQQFPDLHSELNLSSLELGDSALYFCASSVLAGVRGEQFFGPGTRLTVL.

This chain connects TRBV5-1 to TRBJ2-3, with D perhaps assigned TRBD1 or TRBD2 (5 bases each). V gave up 1 base and J gave up 4 bases, with 16 bases separating them. The germline CDR1 and CDR2 sequences are SGHRS and YFSETQ. CDR3 size: 16 residues. The CDR3 DNA follows: TGCGCCAGCAGCTTGTTTGGAGGCAGGGTCTCAGATACGCAGTATTTT. This encodes CASSLFGGRVSDTQYF.

The chain recombines TRBV12-5 with TRBJ2-6, with 7 nucleotides matching TRBD1. Germline V gives CDR1 LGHNT, CDR2 FRNRAP. The CDR3 contains 16 residues. V shed 7 bases and J 1 base; nucleotides not matched to a gene: 7. The CDR3 bases are TGTGCTAGTGAGAGGGGGCGACGTTCTGGGGCCAACGTCCTGACTTTC. Translated, it gives CASERGRRSGANVLTF.

This clonotype was observed a few times. The genes are TRBV6-1 and TRBJ2-1; D may be TRBD2 (5 bases). Germline assignment: CDR1 MNHNS and CDR2 SASEGT. CDR3 length: 16 residues. V was trimmed by 6 bases and J by 8 bases, leaving 23 bases between them. The CDR3 bases are TGTGCCAGCAGAGTTGAAGTCCGGGAACGCCGGCATGAGCAGTTCTTC. Its translation: CASRVEVRERRHEQFF.

This clonotype occurred many times. J is TRBJ2-5 and V is TRBV5-1; tentative D call: TRBD2 (6 bases). The CDR3 length is 14 residues. In germline, CDR1 is SGHRS, CDR2 YFSETQ. V lost 2 bases, J lost 1 base, and 9 bases lay in between. CDR3 DNA sequence: TGCGCCAGCAGCTTACTAGCTACCCAAGAGACCCAGTACTTC. Protein product: CASSLLATQETQYF.

This clonotype was detected ten times or more. The rearrangement uses TRBV7-2 and TRBJ1-1; no clear D gene. Germline-derived CDR1 and CDR2 are SGHTA and FQGNSA. CDR3 size: 13 residues. Trimming left V 5 bases short and J 6 bases short, with 13 bases between. The CDR3 nucleotides read TGTGCCAGCAGCAAACCACCGGGGTCTGAAGCTTTCTTT. This sequence encodes CASSKPPGSEAFF.

This clonotype has more than one count but fewer than ten. The chain combines TRBV6-1 with TRBJ1-2; 10 bases are a match to TRBD1. Germline V gene lookup returns CDR1 MNHNS and CDR2 SASEGT. Trimming removed 0 bases from V and 1 base from J; junction bases left unmatched: 5. This CDR3 has 17 residues. CDR3 residues: CASSEAPGQGNNYGYTF. Written as DNA, the CDR3 is TGTGCCAGCAGTGAAGCGCCGGGACAGGGGAATAACTATGGCTACACCTTC.

CDR3 in DNA: TGCGCCAGCAGCATAGCGGGAGGGCCGGGTGAGCAGTTCTTC. As protein: CASSIAGGPGEQFF. The chain combines TRBV5-1 with TRBJ2-1; 11 bases are a match to TRBD2. Germline CDR1 reads SGHRS; CDR2 reads YFSETQ. The V and J ends lost 4 bases and 9 bases, in that order; junction bases with no gene match: 6. The CDR3 runs 14 residues. The whole variable domain, remainder taken from reference TRBV5-1 and TRBJ2-1, is KAGVTQTPRYLIKTRGQQVTLSCSPISGHRSVSWYQQTPGQGLQFLFEYFSETQRNKGNFPGRFSGRQFSNSRSEMNVSTLELGDSALYLCASSIAGGPGEQFFGPGTRLTVL.

Written as DNA, the CDR3 is TGCAGCGTTGCGGCTAGCGGGGGGGCGGGCGAGCAGTACTTC. This encodes CSVAASGGAGEQYF. The rearrangement uses TRBV29-1 and TRBJ2-7, with 12 bases identical to TRBD2. The CDR3 loop spans 14 amino acids. Germline V CDR1 and CDR2: SQVTM, ANQGSEA. Trimming took 4 bases from V and 6 from J; bases not matched to a gene: 7.

This clonotype was recorded a few times. The rearrangement links TRBV2 to TRBJ2-4, with D uncertain. Germline CDR1 SNHLY, CDR2 FYNNEI. The CDR3 has 10 amino acids. Deletions cut 1 base from V and 15 bases from J, with 7 bases between. The CDR3 sequence: CASSEVVPYF. CDR3 nucleotide sequence: TGTGCCAGCAGTGAAGTGGTACCGTACTTC.

The rearrangement links TRBV6-1 to TRBJ1-5; D remains unclear. Between the trimmed V and J ends, which lost 7 bases and 9 bases, there was a span of 13 bases. Germline-derived CDR1 and CDR2 are MNHNS and SASEGT. The CDR3 contains 12 residues. The CDR3 DNA is TGTGCCAGCACGACGGGTATCAGGCCCCAGCATTTT. Amino acid sequence: CASTTGIRPQHF.

This clonotype was seen just once. The rearrangement links TRBV5-1 to TRBJ2-7, with 8 bases that match TRBD1. Germline V gene lookup returns CDR1 SGHRS and CDR2 YFSETQ. CDR3 size: 15 residues. V was pared by 4 bases and J by 9 bases, with 15 bases of the junction left unmatched. Written as DNA, the CDR3 is TGCGCCAGCAGCGACGGGACAGGTCTACCCGAGGGGCAGTACTTC. Translating gives CASSDGTGLPEGQYF.